This T cell receptor beta chain was documented in a study of blood T cell repertoires in COVID-19. Study at large: Sample material is recorded as cDNA or gDNA derived from T cells, B-cell-depleted T cells, or PBMCs.

Trimming took off 5 bases at V and 3 bases at J, with 17 bases between the two ends. This CDR3 has 14 residues. The germline CDR1 and CDR2 sequences are GTSNPN and SVGIG (reference sequence). Methods used by the authors: Nucleated cell number was recorded as an estimate derived from reference gene primer amplification. Data came from immunoSEQ multiplex PCR; TCRdb stores just in-frame clones and leaves some out. The D gene and trimming were derived from the DNA, and the V and J assignments and clone size from that table. The table shows 150,000 to 200,000 clones, with about 80% occurring only once. Cohort placement rested on clinical history that participants reported themselves. Two consecutive negative NP/OP PCR tests, clearance, or resolved symptoms defined Cohort 3 recovery.

This receptor was obtained from a man over 45 who had recovered from COVID-19. The material sequenced was PBMCs or T cells enriched from blood (not recorded which). This chain uses TRBV30 with TRBJ2-7, with a weak D call TRBD1 (6 bases). The DNA for the CDR3 is TGTGCCTGGGGGCCCAGGGGCGATTACTACGAGCAGTACTTC. Protein: CAWGPRGDYYEQYF.